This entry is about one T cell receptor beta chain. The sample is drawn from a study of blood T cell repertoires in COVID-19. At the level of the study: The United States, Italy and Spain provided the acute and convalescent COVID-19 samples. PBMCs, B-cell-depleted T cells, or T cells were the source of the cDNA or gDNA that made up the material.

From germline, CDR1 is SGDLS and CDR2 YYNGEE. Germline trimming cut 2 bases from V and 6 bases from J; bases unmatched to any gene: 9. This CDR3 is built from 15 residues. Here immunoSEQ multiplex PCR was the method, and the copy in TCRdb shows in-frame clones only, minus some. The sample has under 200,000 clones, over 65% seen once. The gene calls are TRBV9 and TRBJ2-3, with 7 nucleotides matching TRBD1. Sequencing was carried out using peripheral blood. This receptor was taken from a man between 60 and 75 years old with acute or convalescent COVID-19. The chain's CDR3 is CASSVTGTVLDTQYF. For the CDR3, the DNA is TGTGCCAGCAGCGTTACCGGGACAGTCCTTGATACGCAGTATTTT.